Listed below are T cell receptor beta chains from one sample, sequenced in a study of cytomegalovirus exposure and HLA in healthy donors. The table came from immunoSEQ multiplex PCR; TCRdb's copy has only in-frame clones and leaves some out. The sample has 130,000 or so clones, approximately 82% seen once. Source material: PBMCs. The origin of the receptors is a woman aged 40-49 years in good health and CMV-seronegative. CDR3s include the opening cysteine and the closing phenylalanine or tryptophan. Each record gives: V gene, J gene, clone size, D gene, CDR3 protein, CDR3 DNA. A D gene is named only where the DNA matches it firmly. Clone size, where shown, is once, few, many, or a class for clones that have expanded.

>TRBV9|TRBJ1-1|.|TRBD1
CASSATGGVPVAFF
TGTGCCAGCAGCGCGACAGGGGGCGTGCCGGTAGCTTTCTTT
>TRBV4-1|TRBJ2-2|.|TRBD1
CASSGQGGTGELFF
TGCGCCAGCAGCGGACAGGGTGGTACCGGGGAGCTGTTTTTT
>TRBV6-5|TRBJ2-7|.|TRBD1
CASSYLTQGALYEQYF
TGTGCCAGCAGTTACCTTACGCAGGGGGCCCTATACGAGCAGTACTTC
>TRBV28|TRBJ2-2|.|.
CASSLRGGGTGELFF
TGTGCCAGCAGTTTAAGGGGAGGGGGCACCGGGGAGCTGTTTTTT
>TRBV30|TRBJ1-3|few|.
CAWSGGSNSGNTIYF
TGTGCCTGGAGTGGCGGGTCGAACTCTGGAAACACCATATATTTT
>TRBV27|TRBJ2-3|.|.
CASSPGWSTDTQYF
TGTGCCAGCAGTCCAGGGTGGAGCACAGATACGCAGTATTTT
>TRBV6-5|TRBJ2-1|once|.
CASSKGPYNEQFF
TGTGCCAGCAGTAAGGGGCCTTACAATGAGCAGTTCTTC
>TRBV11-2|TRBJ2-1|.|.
CASSLDGGRSYNEQFF
TGTGCCAGCAGCTTAGACGGAGGGCGGTCCTACAATGAGCAGTTCTTC
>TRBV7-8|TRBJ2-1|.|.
CASRLMSSYNEQFF
TGTGCCAGCAGGTTGATGAGCTCCTACAATGAGCAGTTCTTC
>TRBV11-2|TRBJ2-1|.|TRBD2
CASSLEGGTSSYNEQFF
TGTGCCAGCAGCTTAGAGGGTGGGACTAGCTCCTACAATGAGCAGTTCTTC
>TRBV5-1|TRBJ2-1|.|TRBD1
CASKQGWNVNEQFF
TGCGCCAGCAAACAGGGGTGGAATGTTAATGAGCAGTTCTTC
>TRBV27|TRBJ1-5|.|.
CASSFAGNNQPQHF
TGTGCCAGCAGTTTCGCGGGTAACAATCAGCCCCAGCATTTT
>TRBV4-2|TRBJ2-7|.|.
CASTAEGYPPYEQYF
TGTGCCAGCACCGCAGAGGGATACCCCCCCTACGAGCAGTACTTC
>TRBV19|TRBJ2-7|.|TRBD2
CASSLLADYEQYF
TGTGCCAGTAGTCTACTAGCGGACTACGAGCAGTACTTC
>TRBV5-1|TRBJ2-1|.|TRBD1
CASNEQGGSYNEQFF
TGCGCCAGCAACGAACAGGGGGGCTCCTACAATGAGCAGTTCTTC